These T cell receptor beta chains were read from a single sample in a study of T-cell memory formation after mild COVID-19. One entry per CDR3 protein, called by TCRdb with MiXCR from the 5' RACE reads. The sample records approximately 300,000 distinct CDR3 sequences, roughly 15% being singletons. Material for sequencing was PBMCs or a T cell subset sorted from them (not recorded which). The receptor set was obtained from a man aged 18 to 30 who had mild COVID-19 (a few samples of this study predate the infection). Cell type and time point are not known. Both conserved end residues are part of each CDR3. D genes are given only for firm matches. Clone size, where shown, is once, few, many, or a class for clones that have expanded.

d_call	clone_size	v_call	j_call	cdr3_nt	cdr3_aa
TRBD2	-	TRBV7-2	TRBJ2-3	TGTGCCAGCAGATCGGGACTAGCGGGGGCGGCAGATACGCAGTATTTT	CASRSGLAGAADTQYF
TRBD2	few	TRBV5-1	TRBJ2-1	TGCGCCAGCAGTTTAGGGACTAGCGCATATTACTACAATGAGCAGTTCTTC	CASSLGTSAYYYNEQFF
-	-	TRBV7-2	TRBJ1-2	TGTGCCAGCAGGACAGGAGTGGGGGTGGTGGGCTACACCTTC	CASRTGVGVVGYTF
-	-	TRBV20-1	TRBJ2-6	TGCAGTGCTAGCCTCTCTGGGGCCAACGTCCTGACTTTC	CSASLSGANVLTF
-	-	TRBV6-6	TRBJ1-2	TGTGCCAGCAGTTACTCGAGTTTGGGGACGGATGGCTACACCTTC	CASSYSSLGTDGYTF
-	-	TRBV7-2	TRBJ2-3	TGTGCCAGCAGCTTAGGCGCGGGGCCGGATACGCAGTATTTT	CASSLGAGPDTQYF
TRBD1	-	TRBV3-1	TRBJ1-1	TGTGCCAGCAGCCAAGTTGTCCAGGGGGCAGGGAGGACTGAAGCTTTCTTT	CASSQVVQGAGRTEAFF
TRBD1	-	TRBV5-1	TRBJ2-5	TGCGCCAGCAGCGTCGGGACAGGGGATGAGACCCAGTACTTC	CASSVGTGDETQYF
-	-	TRBV20-1	TRBJ1-1	TGCAGTGCTAGAGGTCAACCGAACACTGAAGCTTTCTTT	CSARGQPNTEAFF
TRBD2	few	TRBV24-1	TRBJ2-3	TGTGCCACCAGTGCCCTTGACGGGACTAGTCACACGGATACGCAGTATTTT	CATSALDGTSHTDTQYF
-	-	TRBV5-1	TRBJ1-2	TGCGCCAGCAGCTTGGAGACAGTCTATGGCTACACCTTC	CASSLETVYGYTF
-	-	TRBV6-2/TRBV6-3	TRBJ1-2	TGTGCCAGCAGTTACTCGAATATCCCCGGCGGCGGCTACACCTTC	CASSYSNIPGGGYTF
-	-	TRBV28	TRBJ1-1	TGTGCCAGCAGACCCGAATCCGGGACAAGAAACACTGAAGCTTTCTTT	CASRPESGTRNTEAFF
TRBD2	-	TRBV9	TRBJ2-3	TGTGCCAGCAGCCCGACTAGCGGTACTACAGATACGCAGTATTTT	CASSPTSGTTDTQYF
-	-	TRBV12-3/TRBV12-4	TRBJ1-1	TGTGCCAGCAGCTATGACAGGTACACTGAAGCTTTCTTT	CASSYDRYTEAFF
TRBD1	-	TRBV20-1	TRBJ1-6	TGCAGTGCTAGAGGGACAGGTCGGTCACCCCTCCACTTT	CSARGTGRSPLHF
TRBD2	-	TRBV10-3	TRBJ2-7	TGTGCCTCTTCTACCGGGACTATCTACGAGCAGTACTTC	CASSTGTIYEQYF
-	many	TRBV27	TRBJ1-1	TGTGCCAGCAAACCCGCCATGAACACTGAAGCTTTCTTT	CASKPAMNTEAFF
-	-	TRBV20-1	TRBJ2-1	TGCAGCGCGCCCCGGCGCAACAACAATGAGCAGTTCTTC	CSAPRRNNNEQFF
-	-	TRBV5-1	TRBJ2-7	TGCGCCAGCAGCCCCCGCTCTAGATCCTACGAGCAGTACTTC	CASSPRSRSYEQYF
-	-	TRBV20-1	TRBJ2-5	TGCAGTGCGGGCTGGGAGACCCAGTACTTC	CSAGWETQYF
-	-	TRBV15	TRBJ2-7	TGTGCCACCAGCAGAGGAGGGGCTGAATTCTACGAGCAGTACTTC	CATSRGGAEFYEQYF
TRBD2	few	TRBV4-3	TRBJ2-3	TGCGCCAGCAGCCAAGATACCCTAGCGGGGGGTGGGGATACGCAGTATTTT	CASSQDTLAGGGDTQYF
-	-	TRBV2	TRBJ2-3	TGTGCCAGCAGTTGGGTCGGCACAGATACGCAGTATTTT	CASSWVGTDTQYF
-	many	TRBV4-2	TRBJ2-7	TGTGCCAGCAGCCAATGGGCTAGCGCTCGGGAGCAGTACTTC	CASSQWASAREQYF
-	-	TRBV7-9	TRBJ2-2	TGTGCCAGCAGCTCCATCGACAGGACGAACACCGGGGAGCTGTTTTTT	CASSSIDRTNTGELFF
-	-	TRBV12-5	TRBJ2-7	TGTGCTAGTGCCACCAGTAATCTAGACTCCTACGAGCAGTACTTC	CASATSNLDSYEQYF
-	-	TRBV20-1	TRBJ2-5	TGCAGTGCTGGGACGGTACAAGAGACCCAGTACTTC	CSAGTVQETQYF
TRBD2	-	TRBV2	TRBJ2-3	TGTGCCAGCAGTTCTAGCGGGGGGGCTGAAGATACGCAGTATTTT	CASSSSGGAEDTQYF
TRBD1	few	TRBV29-1	TRBJ1-2	TGCAGCGTGCAGGGGGCTAACTATGGCTACACCTTC	CSVQGANYGYTF
-	-	TRBV4-2	TRBJ1-2	TGTGCCAGCAGCCAAGATTCTTGGGAAGGGGGCTACACCTTC	CASSQDSWEGGYTF
TRBD1	many	TRBV29-1	TRBJ1-2	TGCAGCGTTGTCGCGGGACAGGGGTCGCGCTACACCTTC	CSVVAGQGSRYTF
TRBD1	few	TRBV4-3	TRBJ1-6	TGCGCCAGCAGCCAAGATACCGGGACAGGAAGTTCACCCCTCCACTTT	CASSQDTGTGSSPLHF
-	few	TRBV9	TRBJ2-7	TGTGCCAGCAGCGTAGGGCGGGGATCCTACGAGCAGTACTTC	CASSVGRGSYEQYF
-	-	TRBV5-4	TRBJ1-1	TGTGCCAGCAGCCCGGGCGGGGATGGGAACACTGAAGCTTTCTTT	CASSPGGDGNTEAFF
-	many	TRBV7-9	TRBJ1-1	TGTGCCAGCAGCTTAGATGCGACAGAAGCTTTCTTT	CASSLDATEAFF
-	few	TRBV7-3	TRBJ2-6	TGTGCCAGCAGCATCAGCTACTCTGGGGCCAACGTCCTGACTTTC	CASSISYSGANVLTF
TRBD1	few	TRBV6-2/TRBV6-3	TRBJ1-2	TGTGCCAGCAGACCTGACAGGGAACTCGATGGCTACACCTTC	CASRPDRELDGYTF
TRBD2	-	TRBV3-1	TRBJ2-3	TGTGCCAGCAGCCAACGGACTAGCCCCGATACGCAGTATTTT	CASSQRTSPDTQYF
TRBD1	-	TRBV6-5	TRBJ1-2	TGTGCCACCACTATTATTTCGAACAGGGGAGACACCTTC	CATTIISNRGDTF
-	-	TRBV11-2	TRBJ2-1	TGTGCCAGCAGCTTAGTGAGGGGGATGAGCGAGCAGTTCTTC	CASSLVRGMSEQFF
-	-	TRBV7-2	TRBJ2-7	TGTGCCAGCAGCTTAGGGGTGTATTCCTACGAGCAGTACTTC	CASSLGVYSYEQYF
-	few	TRBV18	TRBJ2-4	TGTGCCAGCTCACCCCGACCGGGCCAGGACATTCAGTACTTC	CASSPRPGQDIQYF
-	few	TRBV5-1	TRBJ1-4	TGCGCCAGCAGCGGGACAACCACTAATGAAAAACTGTTTTTT	CASSGTTTNEKLFF
-	many	TRBV12-3/TRBV12-4	TRBJ2-5	TGTGCCAGCAGTCCACCGTCGATCCGGGAGACCCAGTACTTC	CASSPPSIRETQYF
-	-	TRBV7-6	TRBJ1-2	TGTGCCAGCAGCTTAGAAGCAAACCGCCGGCCTGCTGGCTACACCTTC	CASSLEANRRPAGYTF
-	-	TRBV12-3/TRBV12-4	TRBJ1-1	TGTGCCAGCAGCATGGGCCGCCTGGGCGCTTTCTTT	CASSMGRLGAFF
TRBD2	many	TRBV7-9	TRBJ2-1	TGTGCCAGCAGCCGAGCGGGGGGCTCCTACAATGAGCAGTTCTTC	CASSRAGGSYNEQFF
TRBD1	few	TRBV7-6	TRBJ2-5	TGTGCCAGCAGCTTGGGCGGGACAGGGGCCCTCTTC	CASSLGGTGALF
TRBD1	-	TRBV15	TRBJ1-1	TGTGCCACCAGCAGAGGAAGACAGGGAGTGAACACTGAAGCTTTCTTT	CATSRGRQGVNTEAFF
-	-	TRBV6-6	TRBJ2-7	TGTGCCAGCAGTTACCCTTTACAGGGCCCAGGCGAGCAGTACTTC	CASSYPLQGPGEQYF
TRBD2	-	TRBV30	TRBJ2-3	TGTGCCTGGTCTCCGGGACTAGCCCTCACAGATACGCAGTATTTT	CAWSPGLALTDTQYF
TRBD2	-	TRBV7-2	TRBJ2-4	TGTGCCAGCAGGCTTGGGGGAGGGGACATTCAGTACTTC	CASRLGGGDIQYF
-	many	TRBV12-3/TRBV12-4	TRBJ2-5	TGTGCCAGCAGTTTACACCTACAAGAGACCCAGTACTTC	CASSLHLQETQYF
TRBD2	many	TRBV7-2	TRBJ2-3	TGTGCCAGCAGCCAGACTAGCGGGGAGAATACGCAGTATTTT	CASSQTSGENTQYF